Listed below are T cell receptor beta chains from one sample, sequenced in a study of cytomegalovirus exposure and HLA in healthy donors. Method: immunoSEQ multiplex PCR; TCRdb's copy keeps in-frame clones and lacks some. In the table there are hundreds of thousands of clones, roughly 87% of which are singletons. Material: PBMCs. The origin of the receptors is a man in his late teens or twenties in good health and CMV-seropositive. The CDR3 runs from the conserved cysteine through the conserved F or W. Each record gives: J gene, clone size, D gene, V gene, CDR3 DNA, CDR3 protein. D genes are given only for firm matches. The size of a clone is reported for some rows only, either as once, few or many, or as a class for expanded clones.

j_call: TRBJ2-5
clone_size: many
d_call: -
v_call: TRBV9
cdr3_nt: TGTGCCAGCAGCGTAGGCCTTACCCTCAAAGAGACCCAGTACTTC
cdr3_aa: CASSVGLTLKETQYF

j_call: TRBJ2-1
clone_size: -
d_call: TRBD2
v_call: TRBV6-6
cdr3_nt: TGTGCCAGCATCTTAGCTAGCGGCTCCTACAATGAGCAGTTCTTC
cdr3_aa: CASILASGSYNEQFF

j_call: TRBJ1-5
clone_size: -
d_call: TRBD1
v_call: TRBV19
cdr3_nt: TGTGCCAGTAGTATTGGGGACAGGGTACTCAATCAGCCCCAGCATTTT
cdr3_aa: CASSIGDRVLNQPQHF

j_call: TRBJ2-7
clone_size: -
d_call: -
v_call: TRBV21-1
cdr3_nt: TGTGCCAGCAGCAAAGAAAGGGGCTACGAGCAGTACTTC
cdr3_aa: CASSKERGYEQYF

j_call: TRBJ1-3
clone_size: -
d_call: -
v_call: TRBV6-5
cdr3_nt: TGTGCCAGCAGGAAGCCGGGACCCGATAGGAACACCATATATTTT
cdr3_aa: CASRKPGPDRNTIYF

j_call: TRBJ2-5
clone_size: -
d_call: -
v_call: TRBV13
cdr3_nt: TGTGCCAGCAGCTTAGATATCGAGGAGACCCAGTACTTC
cdr3_aa: CASSLDIEETQYF

j_call: TRBJ2-5
clone_size: -
d_call: TRBD2
v_call: TRBV2
cdr3_nt: TGTGCCAGCAGTGGCCTAGCGGGAGCGGGCCAAGAGACCCAGTACTTC
cdr3_aa: CASSGLAGAGQETQYF

j_call: TRBJ2-7
clone_size: -
d_call: -
v_call: TRBV11-2
cdr3_nt: TGTGCCAGCAGCTTAGATTATTTAGATAACTACGAGCAGTACTTC
cdr3_aa: CASSLDYLDNYEQYF

j_call: TRBJ1-1
clone_size: -
d_call: TRBD1
v_call: TRBV4-3
cdr3_nt: TGCGCCAGCAGCCAAGGGGACAGGGCTACTGAAGCTTTCTTT
cdr3_aa: CASSQGDRATEAFF

j_call: TRBJ2-7
clone_size: -
d_call: -
v_call: TRBV29-1
cdr3_nt: TGCAGCGTTGAAGAATGGGGGAGCGTGCGGGATGGTTCCGAGCAGTACTTC
cdr3_aa: CSVEEWGSVRDGSEQYF

j_call: TRBJ1-1
clone_size: -
d_call: -
v_call: TRBV6-1
cdr3_nt: TGTGCCAGCAGTGAAGCGCCGGGGGGTTCTGAAGCTTTCTTT
cdr3_aa: CASSEAPGGSEAFF

j_call: TRBJ2-1
clone_size: -
d_call: TRBD2
v_call: TRBV4-1
cdr3_nt: TGCGCCAGCAGCCAATTGGGACTAGGGTACAATGAGCAGTTCTTC
cdr3_aa: CASSQLGLGYNEQFF

j_call: TRBJ2-6
clone_size: -
d_call: -
v_call: TRBV7-9
cdr3_nt: TGTGCCAGCAGCTTCGGCGGGGCCAACGTCCTGACTTTC
cdr3_aa: CASSFGGANVLTF

j_call: TRBJ2-7
clone_size: -
d_call: TRBD2
v_call: TRBV6-5
cdr3_nt: TGTGCCAGCAGTTTAACGGGGGGTCCCTACGAGCAGTACTTC
cdr3_aa: CASSLTGGPYEQYF

j_call: TRBJ2-1
clone_size: -
d_call: -
v_call: TRBV11-3
cdr3_nt: TGTGCCAGCAGCTTAGTGGCGCAGAGGGAGCAGTTCTTC
cdr3_aa: CASSLVAQREQFF

j_call: TRBJ2-1
clone_size: -
d_call: -
v_call: TRBV2
cdr3_nt: TGTGCCAGCAGCATTTACAATGAGCAGTTCTTC
cdr3_aa: CASSIYNEQFF

j_call: TRBJ2-7
clone_size: few
d_call: TRBD1
v_call: TRBV15
cdr3_nt: TGTGCCACCAGCATAGGACAGGGGGCCTCCTACGAGCAGTACTTC
cdr3_aa: CATSIGQGASYEQYF

j_call: TRBJ1-5
clone_size: -
d_call: -
v_call: TRBV7-2
cdr3_nt: TGTGCCAGCAGCTCACAAACGGGCTCCTGGGGCAATCAGCCCCAGCATTTT
cdr3_aa: CASSSQTGSWGNQPQHF

j_call: TRBJ2-1
clone_size: -
d_call: TRBD2
v_call: TRBV4-1
cdr3_nt: TGCGCCAGCAGCCAAGCGGATGCTAGCGGGAGGGTTCACGAGCAGTTCTTC
cdr3_aa: CASSQADASGRVHEQFF

j_call: TRBJ1-1
clone_size: -
d_call: -
v_call: TRBV15
cdr3_nt: TGTGCCACCAGCAGATCGCCGGGAGTTAACACTGAAGCTTTCTTT
cdr3_aa: CATSRSPGVNTEAFF

j_call: TRBJ2-3
clone_size: -
d_call: TRBD2
v_call: TRBV27
cdr3_nt: TGTGCCAGCAGACTTCGATTCGGGACTAGCGAGCCTAGCACAGATACGCAGTATTTT
cdr3_aa: CASRLRFGTSEPSTDTQYF

j_call: TRBJ1-5
clone_size: -
d_call: -
v_call: TRBV19
cdr3_nt: TGTGCCAGTAGTATCCCGGGGGGCGCAAATCAGCCCCAGCATTTT
cdr3_aa: CASSIPGGANQPQHF

j_call: TRBJ1-2
clone_size: -
d_call: -
v_call: TRBV6-5
cdr3_nt: TGTGCCAGCAGTTACCTCGGGGTTAACTATGGCTACACCTTC
cdr3_aa: CASSYLGVNYGYTF

j_call: TRBJ2-5
clone_size: few
d_call: -
v_call: TRBV6-1
cdr3_nt: TGTGCCAGCAGTGAAGTAGTCGGGCAGTACTTC
cdr3_aa: CASSEVVGQYF

j_call: TRBJ2-4
clone_size: once
d_call: -
v_call: TRBV29-1
cdr3_nt: TGCAGCGTTAAAGACGGGGTCAAAAACATTCAGTACTTC
cdr3_aa: CSVKDGVKNIQYF

j_call: TRBJ2-2
clone_size: -
d_call: -
v_call: TRBV6-6
cdr3_nt: TGTGCCAGCAGTCAAGAGGGTGGAACCGGGGAGCTGTTTTTT
cdr3_aa: CASSQEGGTGELFF

j_call: TRBJ2-7
clone_size: -
d_call: TRBD1
v_call: TRBV29-1
cdr3_nt: TGCAGCGTTGCCCCGGGACAGGAGCCTTACGAGCAGTACTTC
cdr3_aa: CSVAPGQEPYEQYF

j_call: TRBJ1-1
clone_size: -
d_call: TRBD1
v_call: TRBV6-1
cdr3_nt: TGTGCCAGCAAGGGACAGGGGTACACTGAAGCTTTCTTT
cdr3_aa: CASKGQGYTEAFF

j_call: TRBJ2-7
clone_size: -
d_call: -
v_call: TRBV6-5
cdr3_nt: TGTGCCAGCAGTTACGTGGAGTCCTACGAGCAGTACTTC
cdr3_aa: CASSYVESYEQYF

j_call: TRBJ1-4
clone_size: -
d_call: TRBD1
v_call: TRBV13
cdr3_nt: TGTGCCAGCAGGTACCAGGGGGCGGGAGAAAAACTGTTTTTT
cdr3_aa: CASRYQGAGEKLFF

j_call: TRBJ2-7
clone_size: -
d_call: -
v_call: TRBV5-1
cdr3_nt: TGCGCCAGCAGCCTCCAACAGGGTACCTACGAGCAGTACTTC
cdr3_aa: CASSLQQGTYEQYF

j_call: TRBJ1-2
clone_size: -
d_call: -
v_call: TRBV10-3
cdr3_nt: TGTGCCATCAATTTTGGGACCCAGGACGGCTACACCTTC
cdr3_aa: CAINFGTQDGYTF

j_call: TRBJ2-2
clone_size: -
d_call: -
v_call: TRBV5-1
cdr3_nt: TGCGCCAGCACGTTAGGGATACACACCGGGGAGCTGTTTTTT
cdr3_aa: CASTLGIHTGELFF

j_call: TRBJ2-5
clone_size: -
d_call: -
v_call: TRBV5-1
cdr3_nt: TGCGCCAGCAGCCTACAGGGAACTCGGCAAGAGACCCAGTACTTC
cdr3_aa: CASSLQGTRQETQYF